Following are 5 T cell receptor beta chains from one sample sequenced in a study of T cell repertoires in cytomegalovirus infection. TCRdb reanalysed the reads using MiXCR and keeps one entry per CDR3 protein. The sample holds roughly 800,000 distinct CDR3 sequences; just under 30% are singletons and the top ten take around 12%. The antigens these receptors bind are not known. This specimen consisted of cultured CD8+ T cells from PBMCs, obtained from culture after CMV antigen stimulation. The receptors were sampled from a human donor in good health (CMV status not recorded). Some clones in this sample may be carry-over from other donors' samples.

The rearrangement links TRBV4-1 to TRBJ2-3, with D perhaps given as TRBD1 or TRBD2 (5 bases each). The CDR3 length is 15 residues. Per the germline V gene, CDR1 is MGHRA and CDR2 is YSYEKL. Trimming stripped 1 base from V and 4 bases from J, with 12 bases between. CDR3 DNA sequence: TGCGCCAGCAGCCAAGGACAGTTGGGACCAGATACGCAGTATTTT. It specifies CASSQGQLGPDTQYF.

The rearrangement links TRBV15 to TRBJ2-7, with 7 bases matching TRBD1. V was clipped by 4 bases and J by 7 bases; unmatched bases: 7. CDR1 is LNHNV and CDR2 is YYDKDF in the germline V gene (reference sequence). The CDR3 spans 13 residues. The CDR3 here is CATSTDRAGEQYV. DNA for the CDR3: TGTGCCACCAGCACCGACAGGGCAGGGGAGCAGTACGTC.

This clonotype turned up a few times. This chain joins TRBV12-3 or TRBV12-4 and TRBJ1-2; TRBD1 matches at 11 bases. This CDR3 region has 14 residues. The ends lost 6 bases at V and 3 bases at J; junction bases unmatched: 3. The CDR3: CASRGTGGDYGYTF. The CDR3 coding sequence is TGTGCCAGCAGAGGGACAGGGGGGGACTATGGCTACACCTTC.

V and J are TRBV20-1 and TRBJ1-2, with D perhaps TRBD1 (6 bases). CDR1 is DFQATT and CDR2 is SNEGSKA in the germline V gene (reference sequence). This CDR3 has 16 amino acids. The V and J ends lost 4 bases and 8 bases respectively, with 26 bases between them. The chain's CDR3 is CSATTPREGGDFGYTF. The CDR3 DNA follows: TGCAGTGCTACCACCCCACGGGAAGGGGGGGACTTCGGCTACACCTTC.

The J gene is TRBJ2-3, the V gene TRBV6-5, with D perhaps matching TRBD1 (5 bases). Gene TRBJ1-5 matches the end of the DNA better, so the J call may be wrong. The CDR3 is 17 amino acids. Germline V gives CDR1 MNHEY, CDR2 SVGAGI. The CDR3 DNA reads TGTGCCAGCAGTTACTCGAGGGACCTCGAGGCCCCAGATACGCAGCATTTT. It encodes CASSYSRDLEAPDTQHF.